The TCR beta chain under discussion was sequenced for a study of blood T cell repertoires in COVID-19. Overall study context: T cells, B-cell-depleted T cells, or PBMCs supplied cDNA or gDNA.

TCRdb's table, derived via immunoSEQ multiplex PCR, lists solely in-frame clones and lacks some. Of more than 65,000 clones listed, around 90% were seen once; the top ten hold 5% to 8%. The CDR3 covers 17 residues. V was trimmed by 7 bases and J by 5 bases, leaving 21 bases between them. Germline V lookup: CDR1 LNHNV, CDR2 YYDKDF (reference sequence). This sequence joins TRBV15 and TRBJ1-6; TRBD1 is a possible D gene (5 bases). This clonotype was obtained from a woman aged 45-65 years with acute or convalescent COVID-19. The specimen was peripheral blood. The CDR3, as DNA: TGTGCCACCAACCAGGTTGGGGGGTATACCGATAATTCACCCCTCCACTTT. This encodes CATNQVGGYTDNSPLHF.